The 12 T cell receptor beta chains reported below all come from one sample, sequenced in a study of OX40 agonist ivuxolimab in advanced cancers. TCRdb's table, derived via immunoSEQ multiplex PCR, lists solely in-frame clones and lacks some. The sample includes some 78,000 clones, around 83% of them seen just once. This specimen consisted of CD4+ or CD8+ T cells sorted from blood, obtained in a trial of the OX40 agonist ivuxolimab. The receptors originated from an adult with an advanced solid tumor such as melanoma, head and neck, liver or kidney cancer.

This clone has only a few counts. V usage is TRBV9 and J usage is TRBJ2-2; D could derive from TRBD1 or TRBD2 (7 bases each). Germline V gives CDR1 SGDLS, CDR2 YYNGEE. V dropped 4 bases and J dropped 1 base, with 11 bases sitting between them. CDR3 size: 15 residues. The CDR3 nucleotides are TGTGCCAGCAGCCAGGGGGGGATGAACACCGGGGAGCTGTTTTTT. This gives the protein CASSQGGMNTGELFF.

This chain's CDR3 is CASSEYKVSDTQYF. DNA for the CDR3: TGTGCCAGCAGTGAATATAAAGTCTCAGATACGCAGTATTTT. The rearrangement joins TRBV25-1 to TRBJ2-3; unclear D gene. V lost 0 bases to trimming and J lost 4 bases, with 8 bases between them. Germline V CDR1 and CDR2: MGHDK, SYGVNS. The CDR3 sequence is 14 residues long.

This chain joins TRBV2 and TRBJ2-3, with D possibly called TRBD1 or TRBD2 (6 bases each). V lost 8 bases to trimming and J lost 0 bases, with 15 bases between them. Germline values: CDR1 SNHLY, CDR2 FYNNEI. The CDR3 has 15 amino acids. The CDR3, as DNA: TGTGCCAGCGACCCAGGGGACTCTAGCACAGATACGCAGTATTTT. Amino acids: CASDPGDSSTDTQYF.

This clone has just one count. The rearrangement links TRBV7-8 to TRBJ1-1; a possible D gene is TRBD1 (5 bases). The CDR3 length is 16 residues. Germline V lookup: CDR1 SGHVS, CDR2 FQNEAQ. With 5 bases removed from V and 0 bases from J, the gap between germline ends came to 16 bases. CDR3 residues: CASSKGAPGLNTEAFF. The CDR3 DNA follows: TGTGCCAGCAGCAAAGGGGCACCGGGTTTGAACACTGAAGCTTTCTTT.

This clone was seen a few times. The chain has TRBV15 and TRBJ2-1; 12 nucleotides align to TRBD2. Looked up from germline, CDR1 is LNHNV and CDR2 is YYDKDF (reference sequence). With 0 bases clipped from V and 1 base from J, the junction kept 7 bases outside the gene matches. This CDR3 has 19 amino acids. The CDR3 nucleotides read TGTGCCACCAGCAGAGATGGGCTAGCGGGGGGGCCTTCCTACAATGAGCAGTTCTTC. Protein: CATSRDGLAGGPSYNEQFF.

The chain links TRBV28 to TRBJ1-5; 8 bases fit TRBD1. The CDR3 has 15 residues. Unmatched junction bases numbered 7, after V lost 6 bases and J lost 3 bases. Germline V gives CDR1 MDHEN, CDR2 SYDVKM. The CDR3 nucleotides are TGTGCCAGCAGATTAGACAGGGGAAACAATCAGCCCCAGCATTTT. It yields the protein CASRLDRGNNQPQHF.

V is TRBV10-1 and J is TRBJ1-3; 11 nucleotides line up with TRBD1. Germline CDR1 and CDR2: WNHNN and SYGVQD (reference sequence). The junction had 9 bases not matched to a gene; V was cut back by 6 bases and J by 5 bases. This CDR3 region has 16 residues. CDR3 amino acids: CASRNDGTGGRNTIYF. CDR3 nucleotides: TGCGCCAGCAGAAACGACGGGACAGGGGGACGAAACACCATATATTTT.

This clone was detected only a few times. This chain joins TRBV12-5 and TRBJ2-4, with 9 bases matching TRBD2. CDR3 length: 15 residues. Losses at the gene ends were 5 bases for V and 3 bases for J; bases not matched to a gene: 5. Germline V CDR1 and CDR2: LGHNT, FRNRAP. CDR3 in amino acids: CASGRLAEGKNIQYF. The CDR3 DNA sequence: TGTGCTAGTGGTCGACTAGCGGAAGGCAAAAACATTCAGTACTTC. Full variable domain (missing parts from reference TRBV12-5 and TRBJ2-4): DARVTQTPRHKVTEMGQEVTMRCQPILGHNTVFWYRQTMMQGLELLAYFRNRAPLDDSGMPKDRFSAEMPDATLATLKIQPSEPRDSAVYFCASGRLAEGKNIQYFGAGTRLSVL.

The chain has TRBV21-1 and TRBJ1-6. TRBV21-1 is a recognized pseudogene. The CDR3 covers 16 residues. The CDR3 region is CASSKIAGGRESPLHF. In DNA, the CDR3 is TGTGCCAGCAGCAAAATTGCGGGGGGACGGGAGTCACCCCTCCACTTT.

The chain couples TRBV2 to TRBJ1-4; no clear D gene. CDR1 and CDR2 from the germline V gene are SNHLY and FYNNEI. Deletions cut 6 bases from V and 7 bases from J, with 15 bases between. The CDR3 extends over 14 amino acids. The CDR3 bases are TGTGCCAGCAGCCGGGAAAAGAGATCTGAAAAACTGTTTTTT. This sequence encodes CASSREKRSEKLFF.

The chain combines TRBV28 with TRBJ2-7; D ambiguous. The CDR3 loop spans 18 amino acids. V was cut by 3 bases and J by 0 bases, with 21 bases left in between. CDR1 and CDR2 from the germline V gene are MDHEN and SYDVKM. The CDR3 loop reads CASSFYQGFPSSSYEQYF. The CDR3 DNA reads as TGTGCCAGCAGTTTTTACCAAGGGTTTCCCTCGAGCTCCTACGAGCAGTACTTC.

The CDR3 loop reads CASSLDPRRPGSYGYTF. In DNA form, the CDR3 reads TGTGCCAGCAGCTTAGATCCTAGGCGTCCAGGCTCATATGGCTACACCTTC. J is TRBJ1-2 and V is TRBV11-3, with D hard to call. Trimming left V 0 bases short and J 5 bases short, with 19 bases between. There are 17 residues in the CDR3. The V gene's germline CDR1 is SGHNT and CDR2 YENEEA.